A single sample gave rise to the 6 T cell receptor beta chains below, sequenced in a study of OX40 agonist ivuxolimab in advanced cancers. Library preparation used the immunoSEQ multiplex PCR assay. What TCRdb holds here is the immuneACCESS table cut down to in-frame rearrangements. Part of the clones is not present; checked against another copy, under half of the missing clones reflect an unresolved V gene, and the others are unexplained. Across this sample there are about 110,000 clones, with 80% to 95% seen only once. Over 0.6% of the sample lies in the top ten. The sample was CD4+ or CD8+ T cells sorted from blood, taken in a trial of the OX40 agonist ivuxolimab. These receptors originate from an adult with an advanced solid tumor such as melanoma, head and neck, liver or kidney cancer.

The CDR3 coding sequence is TGTGCCAGCAGCTTACCGGGACAGGGGGGTGAAAAACTGTTTTTT. Protein product: CASSLPGQGGEKLFF. The chain employs TRBV5-4 and TRBJ1-4; 11 nucleotides match TRBD1. Germline CDR1 SGHNT, CDR2 YYREEE (reference sequence). This CDR3 contains 15 residues. Trimming at V came to 2 bases and at J to 7 bases, leaving 4 bases not matched to a gene.

The genes are TRBV7-9 and TRBJ1-2; a possible D gene is TRBD1 (6 bases). The CDR3 runs 13 residues. The germline V gene encodes CDR1 SEHNR and CDR2 FQNEAQ (reference sequence). V was trimmed by 5 bases and J by 8 bases, leaving 15 bases between them. The CDR3 DNA follows: TGTGCCAGCAGCCCGAGGACAGTCGGAGGCTACACCTTC. This sequence encodes CASSPRTVGGYTF. Full variable domain (rest looked up from reference TRBV7-9 and TRBJ1-2): DTGVSQNPRHKITKRGQNVTFRCDPISEHNRLYWYRQTLGQGPEFLTYFQNEAQLEKSRLLSDRFSAERPKGSFSTLEIQRTEQGDSAMYLCASSPRTVGGYTFGSGTRLTVV.

This clone occurred once. The chain couples TRBV6-6 to TRBJ1-6; D unresolved. The CDR3 is 14 residues long. V lost 8 bases to trimming and J lost 7 bases, with 15 bases between them. Germline CDR1 reads MNHNY; CDR2 reads SVGAGI (reference sequence). The CDR3, as DNA: TGTGCCAGCCGGTCAGGTTCGGGGAATTCACCCCTCCACTTT. This codes for CASRSGSGNSPLHF.

This clone has just one count. J is TRBJ1-5 and V is TRBV7-9; a weak D match, TRBD1 (6 bases). Germline values: CDR1 SEHNR, CDR2 FQNEAQ (reference sequence). With 5 bases removed from V and 2 bases from J, the gap between germline ends came to 19 bases. There are 17 residues in the CDR3. The CDR3 DNA is TGTGCCAGCAGCCGTGGTACAGGGTCGGGCGGCAATCAGCCCCAGCATTTT. It is translated as CASSRGTGSGGNQPQHF. Full variable domain (outside the CDR3, taken from reference TRBV7-9 and TRBJ1-5): DTGVSQNPRHKITKRGQNVTFRCDPISEHNRLYWYRQTLGQGPEFLTYFQNEAQLEKSRLLSDRFSAERPKGSFSTLEIQRTEQGDSAMYLCASSRGTGSGGNQPQHFGDGTRLSIL.

This clone was seen a single time. The chain combines TRBV29-1 with TRBJ2-1; TRBD1 matches at 8 bases. This CDR3 has 15 amino acids. J lost 6 bases, V lost 7 bases, and 14 bases had no gene match. CDR1 SQVTM and CDR2 ANQGSEA come from the germline V gene. The CDR3 protein is CSGKDRAGFSNEQFF. CDR3 in DNA: TGCAGCGGGAAGGACAGGGCCGGTTTTAGCAATGAGCAGTTCTTC.

The genes are TRBV5-1 and TRBJ2-3; perhaps TRBD2 as D (5 bases). Germline V gene sequence: CDR1 SGHRS, CDR2 YFSETQ. The CDR3 runs to 15 residues. V lost 5 bases to trimming and J lost 0 bases, with 13 bases between them. CDR3 sequence reads: CASRSSWTSTDTQYF. Here the CDR3 DNA reads TGCGCCAGCAGGTCCAGCTGGACTAGCACAGATACGCAGTATTTT.